This T cell receptor beta chain was observed in a study of T cell clusters in autoimmune cytopenias (dated by TCRdb to between 2018 and 2021). About the investigation overall: TRB sequencing reached a median depth of around 50,000 reads per sample and yielded a median of around 2,200 distinct TRB clonotypes per sample. TRB and IGH repertoires from peripheral blood were sequenced in autoimmune cytopenia patients at active disease and during treatment follow-up, with healthy, CLL and autoimmune hepatitis controls included alongside. The goal of the study was to determine whether autoimmune cytopenia patients have a disease-specific immune repertoire signature that could serve as a blood-based biomarker.

Multiplex PCR with a touch-down protocol amplified TRB rearrangements, with the TRB-A and TRB-B primer pools combined in a single tube. Illumina adapters and sample indices were added to the amplicons through two consecutive PCR reactions performed with Phusion HS II polymerase. After gel purification with the NucleoSpin Gel and PCR Clean-up kit, the amplicons were quantified by Qubit and checked for quality on an Agilent 2100 Bioanalyzer. Sequencing of the libraries was done on an Illumina MiSeq with 600-cycle, single-indexed, paired-end runs. As for how the authors treated the data: TRB reads were aligned and assembled with MiXCR version 2.1.12 using the default MiXCR reference library. A clone was defined by each unique CDR3 nucleotide sequence, and analysis was restricted to productive sequences with at least two reads. To assess repertoire diversity, an R script computed alpha-parameterized diversity profiles (alpha 0 to 5), which included the Shannon (alpha 1) and Simpson (alpha 2) indices. Combinatorial TRB VJ usage was computed with the tcR package and compared between cohorts by principal component analysis with ade4. GLIPH clustering of TCRbeta CDR3s was carried out on cohort pairs matched by age and read depth, and cluster frequencies were compared by Wilcoxon test. One entry per CDR3 protein sequence results from the TCRdb reprocessing of the reads, with DNA left out. TCRdb, not the original authors, processed these V and J calls. The data table for this sample lists about 2,000 distinct CDR3 sequences. The ten largest clonotypes hold around 6% of the sample.

What the study reported, not specific to this receptor: The T cell clusters were only ever defined in silico, so experimental validation of their functional role was still needed. The TRB repertoire shifts, including less even repertoires in secondary cytopenia and CLL, mostly reflected lymphoma bias and not autoimmunity. A lack of physiological T cell clusters in primary autoimmune cytopenia patients was suggested by GLIPH, as 51 clusters were found to be exclusive to healthy donors versus some 18 exclusive to patients. The cluster-lack signature was not observed for secondary cytopenia versus CLL, as the signature was apparently masked by the dominant lymphoma-associated repertoire. Healthy donors had almost three times as many exclusive TRB clusters as active autoimmune hepatitis patients, a finding consistent with an autoimmunity-wide signature.

CDR1 and CDR2, looked up from the germline V gene, are MNHEY and SVGEGT. Including cysteine and phenylalanine, the CDR3 has 15 amino acids. The coding DNA is unavailable. Per sample, approximately 230 ng of peripheral blood genomic DNA, 35,000 to 45,000 genome equivalents, was used for TRB amplification. Based on frequency, this clonotype is considered medium-sized (0.01 to 0.1%); no count was recorded. Its antigen target is currently unknown. The chain was built from TRBV6-2 or TRBV6-3 and TRBJ1-5. The sequence came from a human donor with an autoimmune cytopenia or autoimmune hepatitis (not recorded which). Sequenced sample: peripheral blood. The CDR3 region: CASRGTSSRNQPQHF.